A selection of T cell receptor beta chains follows, all from one sample in a study of T cells after yellow fever vaccination. TCRdb re-derived calls from the 5' RACE reads in MiXCR, one entry per CDR3 protein. The sample holds 350,000 or so distinct CDR3 sequences, about 8.3% seen once. The material sequenced was PBMCs, taken roughly 47 days after the first yellow fever vaccination. The receptors originated from a man between 18 and 29 years old who received the YFV17D yellow fever vaccine. Both conserved end residues are part of each CDR3. Fields, in order: D gene, V gene, clone size, J gene, CDR3 DNA, CDR3 protein. A D gene is named only where the DNA matches it firmly. Some rows mark clone size as missing; the rest say once, few, many or name a class of expanded clone.

NA	TRBV3-1	NA	TRBJ2-7	TGTGCCAGCAGCTTATTACCCGGGACGTACGAGCAGTACTTC	CASSLLPGTYEQYF
TRBD2	TRBV5-6	NA	TRBJ2-1	TGTGCCAGCAGCTTGGTTCGGAGCGGGGGCCGATACAATGAGCAGTTCTTC	CASSLVRSGGRYNEQFF
NA	TRBV20-1	many	TRBJ1-5	TGCAGTGCTAGAGAGTCAGGGAATCAGCCCCAGCATTTT	CSARESGNQPQHF
TRBD2	TRBV4-3	NA	TRBJ2-1	TGCGCCAGCAGCCAAGGGGTACTAGCGCTCAATGAGCAGTTCTTC	CASSQGVLALNEQFF
NA	TRBV12-3/TRBV12-4	few	TRBJ2-3	TGTGCCAGCAGTTTGGCAGACTACCGCACAGATACGCAGTATTTT	CASSLADYRTDTQYF
TRBD2	TRBV6-1	NA	TRBJ2-3	TGTGCCAGCAGTCCGGGTGTTAGCGGGGGTTTCACAGATACGCAGTATTTT	CASSPGVSGGFTDTQYF
TRBD1	TRBV30	NA	TRBJ1-3	TGTGCCTGGAGTGTCGGGACAGTGCTACTCTCTGGAAACACCATATATTTT	CAWSVGTVLLSGNTIYF
TRBD1	TRBV20-1	NA	TRBJ2-5	TGCAGTGCTTGGGCGGACAGGGGGCAAGAGACCCAGTACTTC	CSAWADRGQETQYF
NA	TRBV4-1	NA	TRBJ1-6	TGCGCCAGCAGCCAAGTGGCAGGGGAAACTTCACCCCTCCACTTT	CASSQVAGETSPLHF
TRBD2	TRBV5-1	NA	TRBJ2-7	TGCGCCAGCAGTAGACTAGCGGGGGACGAGCAGTACTTC	CASSRLAGDEQYF
TRBD1	TRBV5-1	few	TRBJ1-1	TGCGCCAGCAGCTTCTTTTCCGGGACAGGGCCTTGGGGCACTGAAGCTTTCTTT	CASSFFSGTGPWGTEAFF
TRBD2	TRBV7-9	NA	TRBJ2-1	TGTGCCAGCAGCCCTGGACTAGCGGGGGGCCCCAATGAGCAGTTCTTC	CASSPGLAGGPNEQFF
TRBD1	TRBV27	many	TRBJ1-2	TGTGCCAGCAGTTTAATACAGGGGGCTGGCGGCTACACCTTC	CASSLIQGAGGYTF
NA	TRBV14	few	TRBJ1-1	TGTGCCAGCAGCCAAGATTATGGGGGGGTAGGAGCTTTCTTT	CASSQDYGGVGAFF
TRBD1	TRBV5-6	NA	TRBJ1-6	TGTGCCAGCAGCTGGGACAGATTCTATAATTCACCCCTCCACTTT	CASSWDRFYNSPLHF
NA	TRBV12-3/TRBV12-4	few	TRBJ1-2	TGTGCCAGCACCCGAGGGGGGCGCGTCTATGGCTACACCTTC	CASTRGGRVYGYTF
NA	TRBV5-1	few	TRBJ1-1	TGCGCCAGCAGCTTGAGGGCCCTCGGTCAGGGGATGAACACTGAAGCTTTCTTT	CASSLRALGQGMNTEAFF
NA	TRBV9	NA	TRBJ2-1	TGTGCCAGCAGCGTAGATCTCCCCATTGGCAATGAGCAGTTCTTC	CASSVDLPIGNEQFF